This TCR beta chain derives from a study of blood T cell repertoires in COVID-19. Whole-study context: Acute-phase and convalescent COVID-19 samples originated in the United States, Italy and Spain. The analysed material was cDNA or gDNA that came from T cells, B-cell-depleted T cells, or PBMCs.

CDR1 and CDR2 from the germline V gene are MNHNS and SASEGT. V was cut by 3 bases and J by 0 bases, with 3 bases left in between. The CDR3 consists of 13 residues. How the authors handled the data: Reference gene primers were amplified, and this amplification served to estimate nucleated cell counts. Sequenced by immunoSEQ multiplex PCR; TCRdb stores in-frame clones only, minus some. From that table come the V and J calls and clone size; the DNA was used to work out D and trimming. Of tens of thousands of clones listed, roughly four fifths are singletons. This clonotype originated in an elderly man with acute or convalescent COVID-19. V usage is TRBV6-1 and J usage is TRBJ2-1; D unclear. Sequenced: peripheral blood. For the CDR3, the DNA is TGTGCCAGCAGTGACGGCTCCTACAATGAGCAGTTCTTC. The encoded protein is CASSDGSYNEQFF.